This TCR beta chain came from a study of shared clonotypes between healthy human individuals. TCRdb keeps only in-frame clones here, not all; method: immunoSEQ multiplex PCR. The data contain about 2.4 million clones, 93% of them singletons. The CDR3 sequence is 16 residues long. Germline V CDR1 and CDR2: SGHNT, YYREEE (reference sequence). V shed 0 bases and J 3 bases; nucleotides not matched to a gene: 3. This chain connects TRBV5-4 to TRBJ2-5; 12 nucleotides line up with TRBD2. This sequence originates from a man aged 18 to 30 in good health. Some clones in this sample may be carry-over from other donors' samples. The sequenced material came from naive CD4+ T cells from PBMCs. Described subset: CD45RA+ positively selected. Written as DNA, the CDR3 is TGTGCCAGCAGCTTGGGACTAGCGGGAGCCAAAGAGACCCAGTACTTC. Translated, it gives CASSLGLAGAKETQYF.